This T cell receptor (beta chain) comes out of a study of blood T cells in healthy people across ages. The overall study: About one barcoded TCR beta cDNA was captured per two T cells.

The CDR3 is 13 amino acids. The V gene end was trimmed by 5 bases and the J gene end by 5 bases; junction bases not matched to a gene: 5. This clonotype was seen at least ten times. Its antigen is unknown. Whole-study findings and limits: TCR beta diversity tracked closely with naive T cell percentage.

A second roughly 6 to 11 cycle PCR used barcoded and J-beta primers. From the 5' RACE reads, TCRdb called clonotypes with MiXCR, one entry per CDR3 protein. The table records about 1,500,000 distinct CDR3 sequences, about 28% of them present only once. Samples each had at least 5.5 micrograms of total RNA extracted. V is TRBV12-3 or TRBV12-4 and J is TRBJ1-1; 7 bases line up with TRBD1. This clonotype was obtained from a woman in her twenties or thirties in good health. The material sequenced was blood. This CDR3 reads CASSRQGGTEAFF. The CDR3 DNA reads TGTGCCAGCAGTCGACAGGGCGGAACTGAAGCTTTCTTT.